The 21 T cell receptor beta chains reported below all come from one sample, sequenced in a study of T cell changes during pregnancy in multiple sclerosis. Clones were sequenced by immunoSEQ multiplex PCR, and TCRdb holds only the in-frame ones, with some missing. The sample has around 43,000 clones; approximately 92% are singletons. Specimen: CD4+ T cells from peripheral blood mononuclear cells, collected in the first trimester of pregnancy. The receptors were gathered from a female donor with multiple sclerosis, enrolled in a pregnancy study.

This chain connects TRBV5-1 to TRBJ2-1, with a weak D call TRBD1 (6 bases). Trimming removed 2 bases from V and 7 bases from J, with 25 bases in between. This CDR3 has 18 amino acids. Germline lookup yields CDR1 SGHRS and CDR2 YFSETQ. The CDR3 sequence is CASSLGGRDRVLKNEQFF. The CDR3 coding sequence is TGCGCCAGCAGCTTAGGGGGTAGAGACCGAGTTTTGAAGAATGAGCAGTTCTTC.

V is TRBV7-9 and J is TRBJ1-2, with a weak D call TRBD1 (6 bases). The V and J ends lost 6 bases and 4 bases respectively, with 15 bases between them. CDR1 is SEHNR, CDR2 FQNEAQ, per germline (reference sequence). CDR3 length equals 14 residues. DNA for the CDR3: TGTGCCAGCAGGCCGCAGGGGATTAGCTATGGCTACACCTTC. This sequence encodes CASRPQGISYGYTF.

The chain has TRBV18 and TRBJ2-3; 7 bases align to TRBD2. This CDR3 has 16 residues. Germline CDR1 is KGHSH and CDR2 is LQKENI. Unmatched junction bases numbered 9, after V lost 3 bases and J lost 3 bases. CDR3 sequence (DNA): TGTGCCAGCTCACCCCTCCGGACTAGGATTACAGATACGCAGTATTTT. Its protein product is CASSPLRTRITDTQYF.

The chain employs TRBV27 and TRBJ1-5, with D possibly TRBD1 on 5 matching bases. The CDR3 length is 14 residues. V was shortened by 6 bases and J by 6 bases, with 15 bases between the two germline ends. Per germline, CDR1 MNHEY and CDR2 SMNVEV (reference sequence). In nucleotides, the CDR3 is TGTGCCAGCAGGGCCGAGGGGACTATTCAGCCCCAGCATTTT. This codes for CASRAEGTIQPQHF.

The J gene is TRBJ2-5, the V gene TRBV5-1; 7 nucleotides agree with TRBD2. The CDR3 covers 16 residues. With V trimmed by 6 bases and J by 4 bases, 15 bases remained unmatched. In germline, CDR1 is SGHRS, CDR2 YFSETQ. The CDR3 nucleotides are TGCGCCAGCACTCAACGAATTACAGGCGGGGGAGAGACCCAGTACTTC. Encoded protein: CASTQRITGGGETQYF.

The rearrangement joins TRBV7-9 to TRBJ1-2; no firm D call. The ends were cut back, 7 bases at V and 5 bases at J, with 17 bases in the middle. The germline V gene has CDR1 SEHNR and CDR2 FQNEAQ (reference sequence). This CDR3 is built from 14 residues. The CDR3 bases are TGTGCCAGCACCGAGATACGGGGTGGATATGGCTACACCTTC. This gives the protein CASTEIRGGYGYTF.

V gene TRBV7-7 combines with J gene TRBJ2-1; a possible D gene is TRBD2 (5 bases). The CDR3 is 14 residues long. Germline values: CDR1 SSHAT, CDR2 FNYEAQ (reference sequence). Trimming took off 1 base at V and 3 bases at J, with 7 bases between the two ends. The CDR3 reads CASSLDGNYNEQFF. Written as DNA, the CDR3 is TGTGCCAGCAGCTTAGACGGGAACTACAATGAGCAGTTCTTC. Together with reference TRBV7-7 and TRBJ2-1, the CDR3 gives the full variable domain: GAGVSQSPRYKVTKRGQDVTLRCDPISSHATLYWYQQALGQGPEFLTYFNYEAQPDKSGLPSDRFSAERPEGSISTLTIQRTEQRDSAMYRCASSLDGNYNEQFFGPGTRLTVL.

In DNA, the CDR3 is TGTGCCAGCAGCCCGGGCGACAGGGACCAAGAGACCCAGTACTTC. It is translated as CASSPGDRDQETQYF. The chain carries TRBV4-2 and TRBJ2-5; TRBD1 agrees at 7 bases. The CDR3 covers 15 residues. The germline V gene encodes CDR1 LGHNA and CDR2 YNFKEQ. Germline trimming cut 4 bases from V and 0 bases from J; bases unmatched to any gene: 5.

V usage is TRBV5-5 and J usage is TRBJ1-1; the D is unclear. The CDR3 is 14 amino acids. V was clipped by 7 bases and J by 1 base, with 14 bases between them. Looked up from germline, CDR1 is SGHKS and CDR2 is YYEKEE (reference sequence). Written as DNA, the CDR3 is TGTGCCAGCCCAGGAAGACGGAAGAACACTGAAGCTTTCTTT. It specifies CASPGRRKNTEAFF.

The table lists this clone with a count of one. The gene calls are TRBV10-3 and TRBJ2-5; D remains unclear. Trimming removed 0 bases at V and 2 bases at J, with 10 bases between. Germline CDR1 and CDR2: ENHRY and SYGVKD. CDR3 length equals 15 residues. The CDR3, as DNA: TGTGCCATCAGTGAGTCAAACAGTAAACAAGAGACCCAGTACTTC. It is translated as CAISESNSKQETQYF.

This chain uses TRBV30 with TRBJ1-5, with TRBD1 matching over 7 bases. V gave up 1 base and J gave up 11 bases; unmatched junction bases: 5. The CDR3 consists of 12 residues. Germline V gene data show CDR1 as GTSNPN and CDR2 as SVGIG (reference sequence). The CDR3 region has the DNA TGTGCCTGGAGTGACAGGGGCAGGTCCCAGCATTTT. It yields the protein CAWSDRGRSQHF. The variable domain in full, completed from reference TRBV30 and TRBJ1-5, reads SQTIHQWPATLVQPVGSPLSLECTVEGTSNPNLYWYRQAAGRGLQLLFYSVGIGQISSEVPQNLSASRPQDRQFILSSKKLLLSDSGFYLCAWSDRGRSQHFGDGTRLSIL.

DNA of the CDR3: TGTGCCAGCAGCCGCCGGGTCTCCTACGAGCAGTACTTC. Amino acids: CASSRRVSYEQYF. The chain joins TRBV5-8 to TRBJ2-7, with D unresolved. The germline V gene encodes CDR1 SGHTS and CDR2 YDEGEE. V lost 4 bases to trimming and J lost 0 bases, with 8 bases between them. This CDR3 contains 13 residues.

The rearrangement links TRBV5-1 to TRBJ2-3; maybe TRBD2 (6 bases). Germline V gene sequence: CDR1 SGHRS, CDR2 YFSETQ. This CDR3 has 14 residues. The V end was cut by 0 bases, the J end by 7 bases, with 12 bases between. The chain's CDR3 is CASSLDGGPNTQYF. CDR3 sequence (DNA): TGCGCCAGCAGCTTGGACGGGGGACCCAATACGCAGTATTTT.

V is TRBV18 and J is TRBJ2-7, with 13 bases fitting TRBD2. This CDR3 is 19 amino acids long. Per germline, CDR1 KGHSH and CDR2 LQKENI. Trimming cost V 4 bases and J 0 bases; bases outside gene matches: 12. The CDR3 DNA follows: TGTGCCAGCTCACGCCAGGGACTAGCGGGAAGTCGGAGCTCCTACGAGCAGTACTTC. Translation: CASSRQGLAGSRSSYEQYF.

V and J are TRBV10-1 and TRBJ2-6; TRBD1 might be the D (6 bases). The V end lost 5 bases, the J end lost 2 bases, and 7 bases lay between the germline ends. The germline V gene encodes CDR1 WNHNN and CDR2 SYGVQD (reference sequence). The CDR3 is 14 amino acids. The CDR3 spells CASSSGAGANVLTF. The CDR3, as DNA: TGCGCCAGCAGTTCAGGGGCTGGGGCCAACGTCCTGACTTTC.

V gene TRBV5-1 combines with J gene TRBJ2-1; TRBD2 aligns across 7 bases. V lost 5 bases to trimming and J lost 1 base; unmatched junction nucleotides: 6. CDR3 size: 15 residues. From germline, CDR1 is SGHRS and CDR2 YFSETQ. The CDR3, as DNA: TGCGCCAGCAGTTACCTAGCGGATTCCTACAATGAGCAGTTCTTC. This gives the protein CASSYLADSYNEQFF.

CDR3: CASSLEDNSAAYEQYF. The CDR3 DNA follows: TGTGCCAGCAGCTTGGAAGATAATAGCGCGGCTTACGAGCAGTACTTC. The genes are TRBV5-5 and TRBJ2-7; possible D gene TRBD2, 5 bases. The germline V and J ends were trimmed by 0 bases and 4 bases, with 17 bases remaining between them. Germline V lookup: CDR1 SGHKS, CDR2 YYEKEE (reference sequence). The CDR3 runs to 16 residues.

The chain couples TRBV6-5 to TRBJ2-7; D may be TRBD2 (7 bases). Germline CDR1 is MNHEY and CDR2 is SVGAGI. The V end was cut by 4 bases, the J end by 3 bases, with 19 bases between. The length of the CDR3 is 16 residues. The CDR3 loop is CASSSHRGASYYEQYF. Written as DNA, the CDR3 is TGTGCCAGCAGTTCCCATCGGGGGGCCTCCTACTACGAGCAGTACTTC.

J is TRBJ2-7 and V is TRBV9; 10 positions match TRBD1. Germline-derived CDR1 and CDR2 are SGDLS and YYNGEE. This CDR3 is built from 17 residues. V lost 0 bases, J lost 7 bases, and 13 bases stayed unmatched. The CDR3: CASSVGVRDRGLEEQYF. For the CDR3, the DNA is TGTGCCAGCAGCGTAGGGGTCCGGGACAGGGGTTTGGAAGAGCAGTACTTC.

The chain joins TRBV28 to TRBJ2-7; D is uncertain. Germline CDR1 MDHEN, CDR2 SYDVKM. The V end was cut by 1 base, the J end by 3 bases, with 4 bases between. There are 12 residues in the CDR3. The CDR3 loop reads CASSLYNYEQYF. CDR3 DNA sequence: TGTGCCAGCAGTTTATATAACTACGAGCAGTACTTC.

J is TRBJ2-7 and V is TRBV5-4; 7 positions agree with TRBD2. Germline-derived CDR1 and CDR2 are SGHNT and YYREEE (reference sequence). The J segment lost 0 bases and the V segment lost 1 base, leaving 4 bases of the junction unmatched. This CDR3 spans 15 amino acids. CDR3 in amino acids: CASSLLGDYSYEQYF. In DNA, the CDR3 is TGTGCCAGCAGCTTGTTGGGGGACTACTCCTACGAGCAGTACTTC.